The clone carrying this T cell receptor beta chain was observed a handful of times. Thyroid surgery had not been preceded by any treatment in any patient. This sample is drawn from a study of metastatic and nonmetastatic thyroid tumors. TCRdb recomputed clones from the PCR reads via MiXCR. This table has some 25,000 clones, 22% appearing once. Germline V lookup: CDR1 MNHEY, CDR2 SVGEGT. The V and J ends lost 7 bases and 4 bases, in that order; junction bases with no gene match: 9. The CDR3 loop spans 15 amino acids. This clonotype was sampled from a female donor with papillary thyroid cancer or a benign thyroid nodule (not recorded which). Some clones in this sample may be carry-over from other donors' samples. The material sequenced was blood. The chain uses TRBV6-2 or TRBV6-3 and TRBJ2-7, with 11 nucleotides matching TRBD2. This chain's CDR3 is CASNHPASGRYEQYF. The DNA for the CDR3 is TGTGCCAGCAATCACCCTGCTAGCGGGAGGTACGAGCAGTACTTC.